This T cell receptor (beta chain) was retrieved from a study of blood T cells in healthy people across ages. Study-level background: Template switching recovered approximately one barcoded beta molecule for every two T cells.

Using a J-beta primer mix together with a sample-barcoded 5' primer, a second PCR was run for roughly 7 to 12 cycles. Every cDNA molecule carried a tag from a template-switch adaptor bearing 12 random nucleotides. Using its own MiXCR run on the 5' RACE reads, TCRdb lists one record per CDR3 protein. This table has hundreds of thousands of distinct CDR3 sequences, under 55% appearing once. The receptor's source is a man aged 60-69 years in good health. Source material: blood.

The CDR3 region has the DNA TGTGCCGTCCGGGACAGGGGCCCCGACGAGCAGTACTTC. Its translation: CAVRDRGPDEQYF. This chain uses TRBV10-3 with TRBJ2-7, with TRBD1 matching 10 bases. This CDR3 contains 13 residues. Germline values: CDR1 ENHRY, CDR2 SYGVKD. After removal of 11 bases from V and 5 bases from J, the junction contained 9 bases not matched to a gene.